A selection of T cell receptor beta chains follows, all from one sample in a study of blood T cell repertoires in COVID-19. Some clones are missing from TCRdb's copy, which holds only in-frame ones; the method was immunoSEQ multiplex PCR. The table shows approximately 330,000 clones, with 90% occurring only once. Specimen: peripheral blood. Source of these receptors: a woman between 35 and 50 years old with COVID-19, enrolled during active disease. The CDR3 runs from the conserved cysteine through the conserved F or W. A D gene is named only where the DNA matches it firmly. A row's size may be missing; if present it is once, few, many or a size class.

j_call: TRBJ2-1
v_call: TRBV28
clone_size: .
d_call: TRBD2
cdr3_nt: TGTGCCAGCGCTCTAGCGGGGGGGTGGGATGAGCAGTTCTTC
cdr3_aa: CASALAGGWDEQFF

j_call: TRBJ2-1
v_call: TRBV3-1/TRBV3-2
clone_size: .
d_call: TRBD2
cdr3_nt: TGTGCCAGCAGCCTCTTACTAGCGGGAGGTTTTGATGAGCAGTTCTTC
cdr3_aa: CASSLLLAGGFDEQFF

j_call: TRBJ2-5
v_call: TRBV6-6
clone_size: .
d_call: .
cdr3_nt: TGTGCCAGCAGTCACGCGGGGGCGTCAGAGACCCAGTACTTC
cdr3_aa: CASSHAGASETQYF

j_call: TRBJ1-6
v_call: TRBV4-3
clone_size: .
d_call: .
cdr3_nt: TGCGCCAGCAGCCAAGATTCTGTCGAGTCAGGAGGATCACCCCTCCACTTT
cdr3_aa: CASSQDSVESGGSPLHF

j_call: TRBJ2-5
v_call: TRBV19
clone_size: .
d_call: TRBD1
cdr3_nt: TGTGCCACTTGGGACAGGGGAATCGAGACCCAGTACTTC
cdr3_aa: CATWDRGIETQYF

j_call: TRBJ2-3
v_call: TRBV18
clone_size: .
d_call: .
cdr3_nt: TGTGCCAGCTCACCACCGCAGGGGCTGGCAGATACGCAGTATTTT
cdr3_aa: CASSPPQGLADTQYF

j_call: TRBJ2-7
v_call: TRBV5-6
clone_size: .
d_call: TRBD2
cdr3_nt: TGTGCCAGCAGCTTAAGGCGGGGGGGGTACTACGAGCAGTACTTC
cdr3_aa: CASSLRRGGYYEQYF

j_call: TRBJ1-2
v_call: TRBV19
clone_size: .
d_call: .
cdr3_nt: TGTGCCAGTAGTATATCCAGGACACGACAACTGGATGGCTACACCTTC
cdr3_aa: CASSISRTRQLDGYTF

j_call: TRBJ1-1
v_call: TRBV2
clone_size: .
d_call: .
cdr3_nt: TGTGCCAGCAGTGAAGACCCTGACAAGAAGCACATGAACACTGAAGCTTTCTTT
cdr3_aa: CASSEDPDKKHMNTEAFF

j_call: TRBJ1-1
v_call: TRBV7-9
clone_size: .
d_call: TRBD1
cdr3_nt: TGTGCCAGCAGCTTGGGGACAGGGGGCTCCGAAGCTTTCTTT
cdr3_aa: CASSLGTGGSEAFF

j_call: TRBJ1-3
v_call: TRBV7-6
clone_size: .
d_call: TRBD1
cdr3_nt: TGTGCCAGCAGCTCCGTCCGGGACAGGGTAACTGGAAACACCATATATTTT
cdr3_aa: CASSSVRDRVTGNTIYF

j_call: TRBJ2-2
v_call: TRBV11-3
clone_size: once
d_call: TRBD2
cdr3_nt: TGTGCCAGCAGCTTAGGGATGACTAGCGCAACCGGGGAGCTGTTTTTT
cdr3_aa: CASSLGMTSATGELFF

j_call: TRBJ1-1
v_call: TRBV6-5
clone_size: .
d_call: TRBD1
cdr3_nt: TGTGCCAGCAGGGATACAGGGGAGAACACTGAAGCTTTCTTT
cdr3_aa: CASRDTGENTEAFF

j_call: TRBJ1-6
v_call: TRBV7-2
clone_size: .
d_call: TRBD1
cdr3_nt: TGTGCCAGCAGCCGCTCCTTGAGTCGGACAGGGAAAAATTCACCCCTCCACTTT
cdr3_aa: CASSRSLSRTGKNSPLHF

j_call: TRBJ1-3
v_call: TRBV7-2
clone_size: .
d_call: .
cdr3_nt: TGTGCCAGCAGCTTTTCGACAGCTACCTCTGGAAACACCATATATTTT
cdr3_aa: CASSFSTATSGNTIYF

j_call: TRBJ2-3
v_call: TRBV5-1
clone_size: .
d_call: .
cdr3_nt: TGCGCCAGCAGATCCCCTCAGGGAGATACGCAGTATTTT
cdr3_aa: CASRSPQGDTQYF

j_call: TRBJ1-4
v_call: TRBV19
clone_size: .
d_call: .
cdr3_nt: TGTGCCAGTAGTCCCAGACAGACTAATGAAAAACTGTTTTTT
cdr3_aa: CASSPRQTNEKLFF

j_call: TRBJ1-5
v_call: TRBV4-3
clone_size: few
d_call: .
cdr3_nt: TGCGCCAGCAGCCAAGGACGGGATCAGCCCCAGCATTTT
cdr3_aa: CASSQGRDQPQHF

j_call: TRBJ2-3
v_call: TRBV9
clone_size: .
d_call: TRBD2
cdr3_nt: TGTGCCAGCAGCGTAAGTGCTAGCGGGGGAGCAGATACGCAGTATTTT
cdr3_aa: CASSVSASGGADTQYF

j_call: TRBJ1-1
v_call: TRBV6-2/TRBV6-3
clone_size: .
d_call: .
cdr3_nt: TGTGCCAGCAGTCCGGGGACTGAAGCTTTCTTT
cdr3_aa: CASSPGTEAFF

j_call: TRBJ1-2
v_call: TRBV5-4
clone_size: .
d_call: .
cdr3_nt: TGTGCCAGCAGCCCACAGGGAAACTATGGCTACACCTTC
cdr3_aa: CASSPQGNYGYTF

j_call: TRBJ2-2
v_call: TRBV7-3
clone_size: few
d_call: TRBD1
cdr3_nt: TGTGCCAGCAGCCAACAGGGGGCGAACACCGGGGAGCTGTTTTTT
cdr3_aa: CASSQQGANTGELFF

j_call: TRBJ1-2
v_call: TRBV5-1
clone_size: .
d_call: .
cdr3_nt: TGCGCCAGCAGCTTGGGACAGGCCGACTATGGCTACACCTTC
cdr3_aa: CASSLGQADYGYTF

j_call: TRBJ2-2
v_call: TRBV7-2
clone_size: .
d_call: .
cdr3_nt: TGTGCCAGCATGGGGGGACCGAACACCGGGGAGCTGTTTTTT
cdr3_aa: CASMGGPNTGELFF